The entry that follows covers one TCR beta chain sequence. Its matching antigen is unknown. TCRbeta library construction was performed incorporating unique molecular identifiers. One entry per CDR3 protein results from TCRdb running MiXCR on the PCR reads. This sample carries 600,000 to 700,000 distinct CDR3 sequences, less than 15% of them seen once, and the ten largest clones take roughly 0.77%. The entry originates in a study of T-cell reconstitution after alpha-beta-depleted transplantation in children. Study outcomes and limitations: The study traced high day-60 TCRbeta diversity in some patients to surviving recipient T cells and thymic progenitors. Several hundred expanded graft clones reportedly supplied alpha-beta T cells about two months after transplant. Newly produced T cells mostly provided counts and TCRbeta diversity after one year, as hyperexpanded clones declined.

Germline CDR1 reads MDHEN; CDR2 reads SYDVKM. V was pared by 7 bases and J by 3 bases, with 5 bases of the junction left unmatched. CDR3 length: 14 residues. This clonotype originated in a girl aged 2-10 years with congenital amegakaryocytic thrombocytopenia, due to receive a stem cell transplant. The rearrangement joins TRBV28 to TRBJ2-7; TRBD2 matches at 11 bases. Sequencing used PBMCs, obtained before TCRalphabeta/CD19-depleted stem cell transplant. For the CDR3, the DNA is TGTGCCAGCACCCCGGGACTAGCGGTCTACGAGCAGTACTTC. It specifies CASTPGLAVYEQYF.